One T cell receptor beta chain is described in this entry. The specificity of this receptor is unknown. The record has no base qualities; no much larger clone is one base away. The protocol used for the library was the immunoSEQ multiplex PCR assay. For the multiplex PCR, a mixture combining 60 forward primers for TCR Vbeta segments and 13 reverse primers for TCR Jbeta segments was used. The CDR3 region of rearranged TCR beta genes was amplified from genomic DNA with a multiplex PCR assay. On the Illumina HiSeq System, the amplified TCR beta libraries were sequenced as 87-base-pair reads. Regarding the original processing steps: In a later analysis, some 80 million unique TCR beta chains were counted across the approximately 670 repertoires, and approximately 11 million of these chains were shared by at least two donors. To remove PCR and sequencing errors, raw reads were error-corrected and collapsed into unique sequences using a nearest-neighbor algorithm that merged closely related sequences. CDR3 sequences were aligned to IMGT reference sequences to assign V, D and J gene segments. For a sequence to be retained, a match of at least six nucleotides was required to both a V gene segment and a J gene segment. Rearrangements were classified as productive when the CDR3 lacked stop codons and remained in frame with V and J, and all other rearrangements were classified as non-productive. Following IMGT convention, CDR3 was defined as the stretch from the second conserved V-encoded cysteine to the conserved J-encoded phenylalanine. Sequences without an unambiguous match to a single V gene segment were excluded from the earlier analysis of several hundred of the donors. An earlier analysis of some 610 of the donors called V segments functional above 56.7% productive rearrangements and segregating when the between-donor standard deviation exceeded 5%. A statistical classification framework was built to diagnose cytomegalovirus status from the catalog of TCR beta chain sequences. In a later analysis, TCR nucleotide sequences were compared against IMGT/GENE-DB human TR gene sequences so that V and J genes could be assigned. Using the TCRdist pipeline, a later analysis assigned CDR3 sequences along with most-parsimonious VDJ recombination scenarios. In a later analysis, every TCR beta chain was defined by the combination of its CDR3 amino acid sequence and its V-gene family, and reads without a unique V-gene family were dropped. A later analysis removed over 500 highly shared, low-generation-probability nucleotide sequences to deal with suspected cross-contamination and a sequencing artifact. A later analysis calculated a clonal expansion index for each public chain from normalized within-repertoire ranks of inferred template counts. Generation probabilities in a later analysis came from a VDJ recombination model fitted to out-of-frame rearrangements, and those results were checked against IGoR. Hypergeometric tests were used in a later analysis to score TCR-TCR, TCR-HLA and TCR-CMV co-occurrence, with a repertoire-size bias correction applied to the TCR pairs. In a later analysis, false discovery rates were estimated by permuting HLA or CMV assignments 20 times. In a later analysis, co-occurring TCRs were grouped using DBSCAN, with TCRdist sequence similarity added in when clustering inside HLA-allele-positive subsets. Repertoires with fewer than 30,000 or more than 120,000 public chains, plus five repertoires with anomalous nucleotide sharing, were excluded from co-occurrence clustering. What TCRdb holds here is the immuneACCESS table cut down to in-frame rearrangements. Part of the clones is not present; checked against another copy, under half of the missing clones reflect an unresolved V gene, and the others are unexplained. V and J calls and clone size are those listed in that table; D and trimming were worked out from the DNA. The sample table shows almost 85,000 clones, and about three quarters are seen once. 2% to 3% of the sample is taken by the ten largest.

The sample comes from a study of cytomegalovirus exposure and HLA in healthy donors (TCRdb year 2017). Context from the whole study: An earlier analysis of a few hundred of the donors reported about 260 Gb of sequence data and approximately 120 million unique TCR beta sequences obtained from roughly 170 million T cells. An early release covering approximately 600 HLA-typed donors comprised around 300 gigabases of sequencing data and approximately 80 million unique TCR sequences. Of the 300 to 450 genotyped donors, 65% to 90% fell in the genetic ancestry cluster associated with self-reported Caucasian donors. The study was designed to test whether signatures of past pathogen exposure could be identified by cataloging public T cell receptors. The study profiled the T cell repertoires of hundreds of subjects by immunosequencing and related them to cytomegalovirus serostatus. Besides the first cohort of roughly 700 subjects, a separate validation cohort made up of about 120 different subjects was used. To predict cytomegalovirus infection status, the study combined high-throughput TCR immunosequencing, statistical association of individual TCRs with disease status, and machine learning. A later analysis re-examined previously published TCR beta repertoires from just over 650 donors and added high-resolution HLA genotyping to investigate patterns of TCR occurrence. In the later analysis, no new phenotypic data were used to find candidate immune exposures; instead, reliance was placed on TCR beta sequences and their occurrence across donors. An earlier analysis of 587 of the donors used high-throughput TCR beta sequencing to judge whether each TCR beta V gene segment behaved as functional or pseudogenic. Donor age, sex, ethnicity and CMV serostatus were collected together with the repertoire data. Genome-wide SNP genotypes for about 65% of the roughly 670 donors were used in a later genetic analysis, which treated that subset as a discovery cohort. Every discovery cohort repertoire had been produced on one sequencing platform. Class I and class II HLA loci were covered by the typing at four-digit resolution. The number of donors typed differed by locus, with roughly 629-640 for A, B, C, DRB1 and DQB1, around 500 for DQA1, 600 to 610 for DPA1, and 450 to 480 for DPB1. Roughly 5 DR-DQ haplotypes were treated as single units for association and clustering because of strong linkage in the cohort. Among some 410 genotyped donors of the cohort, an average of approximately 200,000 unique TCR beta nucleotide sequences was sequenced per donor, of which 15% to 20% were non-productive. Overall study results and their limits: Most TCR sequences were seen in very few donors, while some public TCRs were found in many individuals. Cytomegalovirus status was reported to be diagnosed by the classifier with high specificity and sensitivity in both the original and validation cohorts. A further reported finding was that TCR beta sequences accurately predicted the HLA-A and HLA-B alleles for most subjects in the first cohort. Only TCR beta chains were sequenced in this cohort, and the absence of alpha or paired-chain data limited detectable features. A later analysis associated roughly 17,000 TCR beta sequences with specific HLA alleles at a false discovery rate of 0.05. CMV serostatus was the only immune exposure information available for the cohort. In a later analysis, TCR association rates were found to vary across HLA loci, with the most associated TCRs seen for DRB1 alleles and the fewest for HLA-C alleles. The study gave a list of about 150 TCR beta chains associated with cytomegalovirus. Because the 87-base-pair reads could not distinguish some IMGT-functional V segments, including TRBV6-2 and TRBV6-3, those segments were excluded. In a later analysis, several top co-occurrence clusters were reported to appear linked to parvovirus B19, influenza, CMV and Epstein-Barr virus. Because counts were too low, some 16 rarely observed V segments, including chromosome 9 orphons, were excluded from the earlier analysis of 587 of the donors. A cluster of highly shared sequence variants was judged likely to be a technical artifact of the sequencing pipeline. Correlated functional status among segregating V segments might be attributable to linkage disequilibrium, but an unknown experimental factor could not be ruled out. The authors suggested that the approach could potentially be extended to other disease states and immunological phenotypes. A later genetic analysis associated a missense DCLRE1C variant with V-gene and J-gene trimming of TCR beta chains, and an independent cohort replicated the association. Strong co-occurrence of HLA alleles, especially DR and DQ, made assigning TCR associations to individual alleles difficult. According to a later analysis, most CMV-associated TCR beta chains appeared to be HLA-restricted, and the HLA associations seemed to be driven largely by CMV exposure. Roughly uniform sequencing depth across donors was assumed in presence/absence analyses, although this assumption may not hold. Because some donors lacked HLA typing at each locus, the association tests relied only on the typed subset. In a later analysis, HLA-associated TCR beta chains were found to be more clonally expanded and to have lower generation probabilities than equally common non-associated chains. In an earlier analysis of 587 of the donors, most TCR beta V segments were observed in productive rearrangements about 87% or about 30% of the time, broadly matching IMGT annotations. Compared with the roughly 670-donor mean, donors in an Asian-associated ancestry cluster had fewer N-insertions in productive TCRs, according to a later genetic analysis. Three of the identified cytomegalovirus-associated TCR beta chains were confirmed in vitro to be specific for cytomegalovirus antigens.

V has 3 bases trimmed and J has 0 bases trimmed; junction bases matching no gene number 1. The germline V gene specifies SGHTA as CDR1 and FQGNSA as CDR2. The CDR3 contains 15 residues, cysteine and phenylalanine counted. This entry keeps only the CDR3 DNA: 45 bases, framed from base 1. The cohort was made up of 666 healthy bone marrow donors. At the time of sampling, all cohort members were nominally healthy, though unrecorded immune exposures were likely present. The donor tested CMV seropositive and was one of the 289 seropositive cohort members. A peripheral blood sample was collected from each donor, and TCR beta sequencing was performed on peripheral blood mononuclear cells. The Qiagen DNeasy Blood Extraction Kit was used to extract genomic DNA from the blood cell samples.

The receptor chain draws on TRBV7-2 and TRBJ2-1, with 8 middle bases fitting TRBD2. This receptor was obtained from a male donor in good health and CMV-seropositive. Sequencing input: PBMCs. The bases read TGTGCCAGCAGCTTTAGCGGGACCTCCTACAATGAGCAGTTCTTC. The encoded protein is CASSFSGTSYNEQFF.